Listed here are 3 T cell receptor beta chains from one sample, sequenced in a study of T cells in localized non-small cell lung cancer. Here immunoSEQ multiplex PCR was the method, and the copy in TCRdb shows in-frame clones only, minus some. The sample includes about 19,000 clones, about 89% of them seen just once. This specimen was peripheral blood, taken before any cancer treatment. These receptors all come from a male donor at least 60 years old with stage I squamous cell lung carcinoma.

This clone was counted once. The chain recombines TRBV5-1 with TRBJ2-1; 7 bases are shared with TRBD1. Germline CDR1 reads SGHRS; CDR2 reads YFSETQ. The CDR3 totals 14 residues. V dropped 4 bases and J dropped 2; count of bases not matched to a gene: 3. For the CDR3, the DNA is TGCGCCAGCAGCGCCGGGACAGCCTACAATGAGCAGTTCTTC. As protein: CASSAGTAYNEQFF.

This clone was counted once. The gene calls are TRBV7-9 and TRBJ1-3, with D hard to call. Deletions cut 5 bases from V and 5 bases from J, with 7 bases between. Germline lookup yields CDR1 SEHNR and CDR2 FQNEAQ (reference sequence). This CDR3 is built from 12 residues. Here the CDR3 DNA reads TGTGCCAGCAGCCCAACCCGAAACACCATATATTTT. Translating it yields CASSPTRNTIYF. The variable domain in full, with the rest retrieved from reference TRBV7-9 and TRBJ1-3, is DTGVSQNPRHKITKRGQNVTFRCDPISEHNRLYWYRQTLGQGPEFLTYFQNEAQLEKSRLLSDRFSAERPKGSFSTLEIQRTEQGDSAMYLCASSPTRNTIYFGEGSWLTVV.

The chain joins TRBV5-1 to TRBJ2-1; D gene ambiguous. Germline loops: CDR1 SGHRS, CDR2 YFSETQ. Trimming took off 7 bases at V and 0 bases at J, with 11 bases between the two ends. CDR3 size: 14 residues. CDR3 amino acids: CASHPGLSYNEQFF. As DNA, the CDR3 is TGCGCCAGCCACCCGGGCCTCTCCTACAATGAGCAGTTCTTC.